A single sample gave rise to the 17 T cell receptor beta chains below, sequenced in a study of T cell responses to AZD1222 COVID-19 vaccine. Sequencing used immunoSEQ multiplex PCR; TCRdb keeps in-frame clones, though not all of them. The top ten clones hold roughly 5% of a sample with 130,000 to 150,000 clones, around 90% of them seen once. The material was peripheral blood, obtained on day 0 of AZD1222 vaccination. The receptors here all came from an adult in good health.

The chain is built from TRBV2 and TRBJ1-2; D may be TRBD1 (6 bases). This CDR3 has 13 amino acids. V was pared by 6 bases and J by 8 bases, with 16 bases between. Germline loops: CDR1 SNHLY, CDR2 FYNNEI. The CDR3 spells CASRLGQSTGYTF. Here the CDR3 DNA reads TGTGCCAGCAGACTCGGACAGTCTACGGGCTACACCTTC.

This chain uses TRBV4-3 with TRBJ2-2, with 7 bases matching TRBD2. Trimming at V came to 5 bases and at J to 2 bases, leaving 17 bases not matched to a gene. The CDR3 contains 19 residues. Germline V gives CDR1 LGHNA, CDR2 YSLEER. The CDR3 nucleotides are TGCGCCAGCAGCACCTCCAGTGGGGGGGAGGGCTATAACACCGGGGAGCTGTTTTTT. It translates to CASSTSSGGEGYNTGELFF.

Of note for this clone: The same CDR3 arises from other DNA sequences in this sample as well. This sequence joins TRBV9 and TRBJ2-2, with D uncertain. The V and J ends lost 0 bases and 1 base respectively, with 4 bases between them. Germline V gene data show CDR1 as SGDLS and CDR2 as YYNGEE. The CDR3 covers 14 residues. CDR3 sequence reads: CASSVGGNTGELFF. The DNA for the CDR3 is TGTGCCAGCAGCGTAGGAGGGAACACCGGGGAGCTGTTTTTT.

V usage is TRBV5-6 and J usage is TRBJ2-3; possibly TRBD1 or TRBD2 for D (5 bases each). The germline V gene encodes CDR1 SGHDT and CDR2 YYEEEE. The CDR3 contains 14 residues. V dropped 1 base and J dropped 7 bases, with 13 bases sitting between them. CDR3 DNA: TGTGCCAGCAGCTTGACCGGGGCGCCTAATACGCAGTATTTT. Its protein is CASSLTGAPNTQYF.

CDR3 sequence (DNA): TGTGCCGCCGCTCGGGATGGCTACACCTTC. It translates to CAAARDGYTF. The genes are TRBV28 and TRBJ1-2, with no clear D. There are 10 residues in the CDR3. V was pared by 11 bases and J by 6 bases, with 10 bases between. From germline, CDR1 is MDHEN and CDR2 SYDVKM.

This clone was observed a single time. V is TRBV5-1 and J is TRBJ2-7; the match to TRBD2 covers 7 bases. This CDR3 has 15 residues. V shed 0 bases, J shed 6 bases, and the junction held 9 bases outside the gene matches. Per germline, CDR1 SGHRS and CDR2 YFSETQ. CDR3 in DNA: TGCGCCAGCAGCTTGGGGGGACTAAGTTTCACCGAGCAGTACTTC. Its protein is CASSLGGLSFTEQYF.

The V gene is TRBV7-9, the J gene TRBJ1-1; D is uncertain. The V and J ends lost 7 bases and 0 bases respectively, with 9 bases between them. From germline, CDR1 is SEHNR and CDR2 FQNEAQ (reference sequence). The CDR3 loop spans 13 amino acids. The CDR3 sequence is CASTDGVNTEAFF. Here the CDR3 DNA reads TGTGCCAGCACCGACGGGGTGAACACTGAAGCTTTCTTT.

The chain couples TRBV5-4 to TRBJ2-7; D may match TRBD1 or TRBD2 (5 bases each). The CDR3 spans 13 residues. Germline values: CDR1 SGHNT, CDR2 YYREEE (reference sequence). V gave up 2 bases and J gave up 5 bases, with 11 bases separating them. CDR3 coding DNA: TGTGCCAGCAGCTTTCCGGGACGGGACGAGCAGTACTTC. It is translated as CASSFPGRDEQYF.

This sequence joins TRBV27 and TRBJ1-2; 8 bases align to TRBD1. CDR1 MNHEY and CDR2 SMNVEV come from the germline V gene (reference sequence). The V gene end was trimmed by 5 bases and the J gene end by 7 bases; junction bases not matched to a gene: 6. The CDR3 is 13 amino acids. In DNA form, the CDR3 reads TGTGCCAGCAGTCCCAGGGGGCGAAGTGGCTACACCTTC. It encodes CASSPRGRSGYTF.

The rearrangement links TRBV5-6 to TRBJ1-6, with unresolved D. Germline lookup yields CDR1 SGHDT and CDR2 YYEEEE. The CDR3 sequence is 12 residues long. V dropped 3 bases and J dropped 10 bases, with 8 bases sitting between them. CDR3 region: CASSSEDSPLHF. The CDR3 region has the DNA TGTGCCAGCAGCTCGGAAGACTCACCCCTCCACTTT.

The J gene is TRBJ1-5, the V gene TRBV6-2 or TRBV6-3; D remains ambiguous. Germline CDR1 MNHEY, CDR2 SVGEGT. The germline V and J ends were trimmed by 5 bases and 4 bases, with 9 bases remaining between them. The CDR3 spans 13 residues. The CDR3 loop is CASSLSLNQPQHF. Here the CDR3 DNA reads TGTGCCAGCAGTCTGAGCCTAAATCAGCCCCAGCATTTT.

The rearrangement links TRBV27 to TRBJ2-3; 9 positions match TRBD2. The trim removed 9 bases at V and 2 bases at J, leaving 9 bases unmatched. CDR1 MNHEY and CDR2 SMNVEV come from the germline V gene (reference sequence). The CDR3 covers 15 residues. CDR3 bases: TGTGCCAGTGGGCGGGCTAGCGGGATCACAGATACGCAGTATTTT. This translates into CASGRASGITDTQYF.

The V call is TRBV5-4, the J call TRBJ2-3; possible D gene TRBD2, 6 bases. Germline V gene lookup returns CDR1 SGHNT and CDR2 YYREEE (reference sequence). The CDR3 extends over 14 amino acids. The V end was cut by 8 bases, the J end by 0 bases, with 13 bases between. CDR3 coding DNA: TGTGCCAGTTGGGGCGGGACTAGCACAGATACGCAGTATTTT. Translation gives CASWGGTSTDTQYF.

The chain couples TRBV14 to TRBJ1-2, with no clear D. Per germline, CDR1 SGHDN and CDR2 FVKESK. The CDR3 totals 13 residues. V gave up 1 base and J gave up 2 bases, with 5 bases separating them. This chain's CDR3 is CASSQGANYGYTF. In DNA, the CDR3 is TGTGCCAGCAGCCAAGGGGCCAACTATGGCTACACCTTC.

The CDR3 DNA follows: TGTGCCAGCAGCTTAGATCCCTCGGTCGAGACCCAGTACTTC. Translated: CASSLDPSVETQYF. The V and J genes are TRBV11-3 and TRBJ2-5; no reliable D call. The ends were cut back, 0 bases at V and 5 bases at J, with 10 bases in the middle. The CDR3 has 14 residues. Germline lookup yields CDR1 SGHNT and CDR2 YENEEA.

This clone showed up just a few times. V usage is TRBV19 and J usage is TRBJ1-1; D possibly corresponds to TRBD1 (6 bases). Germline loops: CDR1 LNHDA, CDR2 SQIVND (reference sequence). The CDR3 consists of 13 residues. Trimming took 5 bases from V and 5 from J, leaving 12 bases between them. CDR3 loop: CASSLQGQTEAFF. DNA of the CDR3: TGTGCCAGTAGTCTTCAAGGACAGACTGAAGCTTTCTTT.

Details on this clone: It is unclear where the CDR3 begins or ends on the DNA, so no DNA is shown, and the CDR3 is as TCRdb lists it. This sequence joins TRBV28 and TRBJ1-2. In germline, CDR1 is MDHEN, CDR2 SYDVKM. The CDR3 is made up of 16 amino acids, end residues included. The CDR3 here is CASSTSTANHLPGYTF.